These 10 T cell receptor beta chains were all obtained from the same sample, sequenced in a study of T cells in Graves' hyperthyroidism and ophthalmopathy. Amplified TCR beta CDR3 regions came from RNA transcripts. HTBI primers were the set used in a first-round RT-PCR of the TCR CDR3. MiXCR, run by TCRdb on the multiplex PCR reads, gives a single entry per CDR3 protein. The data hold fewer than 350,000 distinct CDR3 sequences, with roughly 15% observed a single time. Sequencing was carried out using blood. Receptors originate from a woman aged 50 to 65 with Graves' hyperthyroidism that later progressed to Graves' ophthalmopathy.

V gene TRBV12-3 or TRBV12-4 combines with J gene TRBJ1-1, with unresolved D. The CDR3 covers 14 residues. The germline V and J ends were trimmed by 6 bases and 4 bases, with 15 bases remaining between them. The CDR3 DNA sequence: TGTGCCAGCAGCGTAGACGGGGAACCCACTGAAGCTTTCTTT. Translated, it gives CASSVDGEPTEAFF.

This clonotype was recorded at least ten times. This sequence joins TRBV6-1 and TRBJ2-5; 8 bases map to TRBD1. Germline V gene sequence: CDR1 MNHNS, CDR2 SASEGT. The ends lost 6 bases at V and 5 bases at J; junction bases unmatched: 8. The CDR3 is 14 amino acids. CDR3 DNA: TGTGCCAGCAGATTGGACAGGGCGTATGAGACCCAGTACTTC. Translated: CASRLDRAYETQYF.

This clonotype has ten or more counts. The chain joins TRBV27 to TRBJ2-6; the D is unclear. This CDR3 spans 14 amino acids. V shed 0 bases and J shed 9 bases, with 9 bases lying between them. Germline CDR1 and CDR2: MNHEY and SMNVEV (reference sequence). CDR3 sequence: CASSLSRPSNVLTF. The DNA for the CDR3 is TGTGCCAGCAGTTTATCGCGGCCCAGCAACGTCCTGACTTTC.

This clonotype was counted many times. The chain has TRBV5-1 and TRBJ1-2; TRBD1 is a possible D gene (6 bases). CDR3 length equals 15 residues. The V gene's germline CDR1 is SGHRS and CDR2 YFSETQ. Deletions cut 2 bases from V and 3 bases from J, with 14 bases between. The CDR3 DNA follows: TGCGCCAGCAGCTTAACAACAGGGTTGGACTATGGCTACACCTTC. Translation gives CASSLTTGLDYGYTF.

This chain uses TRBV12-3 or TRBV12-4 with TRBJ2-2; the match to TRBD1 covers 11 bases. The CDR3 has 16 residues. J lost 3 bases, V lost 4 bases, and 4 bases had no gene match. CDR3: CASSYGQGAHTGELFF. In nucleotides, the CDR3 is TGTGCCAGCAGTTACGGACAGGGGGCGCACACCGGGGAGCTGTTTTTT.

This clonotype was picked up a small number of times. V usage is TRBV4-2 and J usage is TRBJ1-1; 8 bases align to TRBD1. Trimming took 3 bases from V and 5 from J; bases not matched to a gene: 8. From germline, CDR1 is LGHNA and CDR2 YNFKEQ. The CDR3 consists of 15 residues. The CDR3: CASSQGSRGLTEAFF. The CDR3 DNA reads TGTGCCAGCAGCCAGGGGAGCAGGGGGCTTACTGAAGCTTTCTTT.

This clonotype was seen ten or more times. DNA for the CDR3: TGTGCCAGCAGGGAGGGACTCAGGGGGCGCGACACTGAAGCTTTCTTT. Translating it yields CASREGLRGRDTEAFF. This chain links TRBV28 with TRBJ1-1; 8 bases map to TRBD1. Germline loops: CDR1 MDHEN, CDR2 SYDVKM. Trimming removed 6 bases from V and 3 bases from J; junction bases left unmatched: 12. The CDR3 is made up of 16 amino acids.

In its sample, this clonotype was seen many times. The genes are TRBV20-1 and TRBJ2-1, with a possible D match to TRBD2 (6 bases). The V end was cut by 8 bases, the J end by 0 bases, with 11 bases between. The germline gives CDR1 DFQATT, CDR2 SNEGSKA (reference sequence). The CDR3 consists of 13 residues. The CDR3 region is CSTQRASYNEQFF. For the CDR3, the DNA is TGCAGTACTCAGCGGGCCTCCTACAATGAGCAGTTCTTC.

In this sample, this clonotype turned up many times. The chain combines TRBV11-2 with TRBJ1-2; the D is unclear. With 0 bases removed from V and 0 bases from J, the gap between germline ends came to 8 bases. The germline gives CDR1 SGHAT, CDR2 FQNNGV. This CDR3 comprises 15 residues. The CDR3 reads CASSLDILSNYGYTF. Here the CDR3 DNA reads TGTGCCAGCAGCTTAGACATCCTTTCTAACTATGGCTACACCTTC.

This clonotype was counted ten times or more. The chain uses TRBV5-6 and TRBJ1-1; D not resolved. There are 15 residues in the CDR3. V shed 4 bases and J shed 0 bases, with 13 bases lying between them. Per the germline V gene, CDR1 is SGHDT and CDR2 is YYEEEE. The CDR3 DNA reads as TGTGCCAGCAGCCTTCCATCCCTCTTGAACACTGAAGCTTTCTTT. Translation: CASSLPSLLNTEAFF.